A single sample gave rise to the 31 T cell receptor beta chains below, sequenced in a study of cytomegalovirus exposure and HLA in healthy donors. Researchers ran the PCR with 60 Vbeta and 13 Jbeta primers. Measured with immunoSEQ multiplex PCR; TCRdb has only the in-frame clones, and not every one. This sample has around 200,000 clones, with 83% found just once. Sequencing was performed on PBMCs. These receptors were obtained from a girl under 18 in good health and CMV-seronegative.

The rearrangement links TRBV2 to TRBJ1-1; D is perhaps TRBD1 (6 bases). Germline CDR1 reads SNHLY; CDR2 reads FYNNEI. Trimming took off 7 bases at V and 0 bases at J, with 9 bases between the two ends. There are 13 residues in the CDR3. The CDR3 sequence: CASNGQLNTEAFF. The DNA for the CDR3 is TGTGCCAGCAATGGACAGCTGAACACTGAAGCTTTCTTT.

V usage is TRBV28 and J usage is TRBJ1-4, with 7 bases identical to TRBD1. Germline assignment: CDR1 MDHEN and CDR2 SYDVKM. The CDR3 spans 18 residues. Trimming at V came to 5 bases and at J to 10 bases, leaving 22 bases not matched to a gene. CDR3 sequence (DNA): TGTGCCAGCAGTCCTCTCCCAATCCGGACAGGCCTTACGGGAAAACTGTTTTTT. Its translation: CASSPLPIRTGLTGKLFF.

This chain links TRBV7-2 with TRBJ1-1, with D perhaps matching TRBD1 (6 bases). Germline V gives CDR1 SGHTA, CDR2 FQGNSA. The CDR3 totals 15 residues. V dropped 5 bases and J dropped 0 bases, with 13 bases sitting between them. This chain's CDR3 is CASSIHRDMNTEAFF. The CDR3 nucleotides read TGTGCCAGCAGCATCCACAGGGACATGAACACTGAAGCTTTCTTT.

The V gene is TRBV28, the J gene TRBJ2-3, with 12 bases matching TRBD1. The CDR3 length is 16 residues. J lost 5 bases, V lost 4 bases, and 7 bases had no gene match. Germline V gene lookup returns CDR1 MDHEN and CDR2 SYDVKM. CDR3 sequence: CASSSPGTGGVDTQYF. The CDR3 DNA sequence: TGTGCCAGCAGTTCGCCCGGGACAGGGGGCGTAGATACGCAGTATTTT.

This clone occurred once. The chain is built from TRBV5-4 and TRBJ2-5; D uncertain. The CDR3 runs to 14 residues. With 6 bases removed from V and 1 base from J, the gap between germline ends came to 13 bases. Germline CDR1 SGHNT, CDR2 YYREEE (reference sequence). CDR3 sequence: CASTDVRVQETQYF. The CDR3 region has the DNA TGTGCCAGCACGGATGTACGGGTCCAAGAGACCCAGTACTTC.

The V call is TRBV23-1, the J call TRBJ2-1; TRBD2 aligns across 9 bases. TRBV23-1 counts as an open reading frame of uncertain function. J gave up 1 base and V 2 bases, and 6 bases lay outside the gene matches. The CDR3 sequence is 17 residues long. The chain's CDR3 is CASSQTIAGVSYNEQFF. The DNA of the CDR3 is TGCGCCAGCAGTCAAACGATAGCGGGGGTGTCCTACAATGAGCAGTTCTTC.

The rearrangement links TRBV6-5 to TRBJ1-1; D perhaps matches TRBD1 (6 bases). V lost 6 bases, J lost 5 bases, and 16 bases lay in between. CDR1 is MNHEY, CDR2 SVGAGI, per germline. The CDR3 consists of 14 residues. The CDR3 region is CASRMDSSLTEAFF. CDR3 sequence (DNA): TGTGCCAGCAGAATGGACAGTTCACTTACTGAAGCTTTCTTT.

The rearrangement joins TRBV6-1 to TRBJ2-7; 7 bases match TRBD2. Germline values: CDR1 MNHNS, CDR2 SASEGT. This CDR3 has 14 amino acids. With V trimmed by 3 bases and J by 2 bases, 4 bases remained unmatched. CDR3 in amino acids: CASSDAAGAYEQYF. CDR3 bases: TGTGCCAGCAGTGACGCGGCGGGAGCCTACGAGCAGTACTTC.

V usage is TRBV9 and J usage is TRBJ2-2, with a weak D call TRBD1 (6 bases). CDR1 is SGDLS, CDR2 YYNGEE, per germline. The V gene lost 0 bases and the J gene lost 2 bases, with 8 bases spanning the gap. This CDR3 region has 15 residues. The CDR3 DNA reads TGTGCCAGCAGCGTAGTGGGACAAAACACCGGGGAGCTGTTTTTT. It is translated as CASSVVGQNTGELFF.

This rearrangement joins TRBV4-3 to TRBJ2-7, with 8 bases that match TRBD1. The CDR3 totals 19 residues. CDR1 and CDR2 (germline): LGHNA, YSLEER. V shed 0 bases and J 5 bases; nucleotides not matched to a gene: 18. The CDR3 DNA reads as TGCGCCAGCAGCCAAGATTCCGGGGGTATTGGGACAGGTAGCCACGAGCAGTACTTC. Protein product: CASSQDSGGIGTGSHEQYF.

This clone was found a few times. The CDR3, as DNA: TGTGCCAGCGCATGGGGCAGGGCCTACGAGCAGTACTTC. Protein sequence: CASAWGRAYEQYF. The gene calls are TRBV6-5 and TRBJ2-7, with D possibly being TRBD1 (5 bases). The CDR3 is 13 residues long. CDR1 is MNHEY and CDR2 is SVGAGI in the germline V gene. Trimming shortened V by 8 bases and J by 2 bases, and 13 bases separated the two germline ends.

V and J are TRBV11-2 and TRBJ1-5; the D gene is possibly TRBD1 (5 bases). The ends were cut back, 3 bases at V and 0 bases at J, with 15 bases in the middle. The CDR3 is made up of 17 amino acids. CDR1 and CDR2 (germline): SGHAT, FQNNGV. The CDR3 DNA reads as TGTGCCAGCAGCTTGGGACTCCGGGGAGATAGCAATCAGCCCCAGCATTTT. It translates to CASSLGLRGDSNQPQHF.

This clone occurred a few times. V is TRBV30 and J is TRBJ1-4; D is perhaps TRBD1 (5 bases). The CDR3 totals 14 residues. Trimming took 5 bases from V and 4 from J, leaving 14 bases between them. In germline, CDR1 is GTSNPN, CDR2 SVGIG (reference sequence). The CDR3 reads CAWATGDGNEKLFF. The CDR3 DNA reads as TGTGCCTGGGCAACAGGTGATGGTAATGAAAAACTGTTTTTT.

This chain joins TRBV19 and TRBJ1-5, with D unclear. Germline V gene data show CDR1 as LNHDA and CDR2 as SQIVND (reference sequence). The CDR3 runs to 15 residues. Trimming left V 2 bases short and J 0 bases short, with 8 bases between. The CDR3 DNA sequence: TGTGCCAGTAGTATACTACAGATTAGCAATCAGCCCCAGCATTTT. Translation: CASSILQISNQPQHF.

This chain joins TRBV27 and TRBJ2-7; maybe TRBD1 (6 bases). CDR3 length: 13 amino acids. V was trimmed by 3 bases and J by 2 bases, leaving 8 bases between them. CDR1 MNHEY and CDR2 SMNVEV come from the germline V gene (reference sequence). The CDR3, as DNA: TGTGCCAGCAGTTTTAGGGGGACCTACGAGCAGTACTTC. As protein: CASSFRGTYEQYF.

This sequence joins TRBV13 and TRBJ2-7, with a possible D match to TRBD2 (5 bases). Per the germline V gene, CDR1 is PRHDT and CDR2 is FYEKMQ (reference sequence). V was pared by 5 bases and J by 0 bases, with 11 bases between. CDR3 length: 14 amino acids. The CDR3, as DNA: TGTGCCAGCAGCCCCGACCGGGGCTCCTACGAGCAGTACTTC. Its protein is CASSPDRGSYEQYF.

This clone was seen only once. The CDR3 DNA follows: TGTGCCAGCAGCATGGACAGGCATAGCAATCAGCCCCAGCATTTT. Translated: CASSMDRHSNQPQHF. This chain uses TRBV6-1 with TRBJ1-5; 7 bases match TRBD1. Trimming at V came to 6 bases and at J to 0 bases, leaving 5 bases not matched to a gene. The CDR3 has 15 residues. Germline CDR1 and CDR2: MNHNS and SASEGT.

The CDR3 coding sequence is TGTGCCAGCTCCCTCGGCACAGTCAGCTCTGGAAACACCATATATTTT. Protein product: CASSLGTVSSGNTIYF. This chain uses TRBV18 with TRBJ1-3; D is unclear. The CDR3 loop spans 16 amino acids. The V end lost 6 bases, the J end lost 0 bases, and 15 bases lay between the germline ends. Germline V gene lookup returns CDR1 KGHSH and CDR2 LQKENI.

The chain is built from TRBV5-1 and TRBJ1-1, with TRBD1 matching over 9 bases. This CDR3 contains 14 residues. Germline lookup yields CDR1 SGHRS and CDR2 YFSETQ. With 2 bases clipped from V and 5 bases from J, the junction kept 4 bases outside the gene matches. Here the CDR3 DNA reads TGCGCCAGCAGCTTACAGGGGGCAGGGACTGAAGCTTTCTTT. Its translation is CASSLQGAGTEAFF. Full variable domain (remainder filled in from reference TRBV5-1 and TRBJ1-1): KAGVTQTPRYLIKTRGQQVTLSCSPISGHRSVSWYQQTPGQGLQFLFEYFSETQRNKGNFPGRFSGRQFSNSRSEMNVSTLELGDSALYLCASSLQGAGTEAFFGQGTRLTVV.

The table lists this clone with a count of one. The chain links TRBV2 to TRBJ1-5; TRBD1 might be the D (5 bases). This CDR3 is built from 13 residues. Per germline, CDR1 SNHLY and CDR2 FYNNEI. Trimming cost V 8 bases and J 6 bases, with 14 bases left between them. The CDR3 loop reads CASGAGLRQPQHF. The DNA for the CDR3 is TGTGCCAGCGGGGCAGGGCTCCGTCAGCCCCAGCATTTT.

The gene calls are TRBV6-5 and TRBJ1-1, with TRBD1 matching over 7 bases. In germline, CDR1 is MNHEY, CDR2 SVGAGI. The V segment lost 3 bases and the J segment 4 bases; nucleotides outside the gene matches: 2. This CDR3 comprises 13 residues. CDR3 in amino acids: CASSYSGGTEAFF. The CDR3 nucleotides are TGTGCCAGCAGTTATTCAGGGGGCACTGAAGCTTTCTTT.

The chain links TRBV19 to TRBJ2-7; D possibly corresponds to TRBD2 (5 bases). This CDR3 spans 15 amino acids. Trimming left V 1 base short and J 5 bases short, with 15 bases between. Germline CDR1 is LNHDA and CDR2 is SQIVND (reference sequence). As DNA, the CDR3 is TGTGCCAGTAGTATAGCTCCGGGGAGCGTTAACGAGCAGTACTTC. Protein sequence: CASSIAPGSVNEQYF.

The genes are TRBV27 and TRBJ2-5; 16 bases fit TRBD2. The CDR3 is 18 residues long. CDR1 is MNHEY and CDR2 is SMNVEV in the germline V gene (reference sequence). With 5 bases clipped from V and 5 bases from J, the junction kept 11 bases outside the gene matches. The CDR3, as DNA: TGTGCCAGCAGTCAAACAAGACCGGGACTAGCGGGAGGGGAGACCCAGTACTTC. As protein: CASSQTRPGLAGGETQYF.

As to this clone: One end of the junction varies from germline; a read error may be responsible. This chain uses TRBV5-4 with TRBJ1-2; tentative D call: TRBD1 (6 bases). Looked up from germline, CDR1 is SGHNT and CDR2 is YYREEE (reference sequence). This CDR3 region has 12 residues. The CDR3 DNA sequence: TGTGCCAGCAGCCTCGAGATGGGACAAAAAGTCTTC. It is translated as CASSLEMGQKVF. The variable domain in full, completed from reference TRBV5-4 and TRBJ1-2, reads ETGVTQSPTHLIKTRGQQVTLRCSSQSGHNTVSWYQQALGQGPQFIFQYYREEENGRGNFPPRFSGLQFPNYSSELNVNALELDDSALYLCASSLEMGQKVFGSGTRLTVV.

The V gene is TRBV5-1, the J gene TRBJ2-5; TRBD2 is a possible D gene (6 bases). The CDR3 extends over 14 amino acids. V shed 4 bases and J shed 1 base, with 11 bases lying between them. Per the germline V gene, CDR1 is SGHRS and CDR2 is YFSETQ. The DNA for the CDR3 is TGCGCCAGCAGCCTCCCCGGGGGCCAAGAGACCCAGTACTTC. This sequence encodes CASSLPGGQETQYF.

The CDR3 protein is CASEEATRSPLHF. CDR3 nucleotide sequence: TGTGCCAGCGAGGAGGCGACCCGTTCCCCCCTCCACTTT. The chain has TRBV6-1 and TRBJ1-6; no clear D gene. Per the germline V gene, CDR1 is MNHNS and CDR2 is SASEGT. The CDR3 has 13 residues. V was pared by 8 bases and J by 13 bases, with 18 bases between.

As to this clone: Other DNA sequences of this sample code for an identical CDR3. The V gene is TRBV9, the J gene TRBJ2-2; 8 nucleotides line up with TRBD2. Trimming took 0 bases from V and 6 from J; bases not matched to a gene: 1. Germline loops: CDR1 SGDLS, CDR2 YYNGEE. The CDR3 length is 14 residues. In nucleotides, the CDR3 is TGTGCCAGCAGCGTAGCGGGGGGGGCCGGGGAGCTGTTTTTT. This gives the protein CASSVAGGAGELFF.

The J gene is TRBJ2-5, the V gene TRBV6-5; 9 bases map to TRBD1. Near its end, the DNA agrees better with TRBJ2-7, so the J call may be wrong. Looked up from germline, CDR1 is MNHEY and CDR2 is SVGAGI. The CDR3 totals 14 residues. CDR3 region: CASSYGQGSYEQYF. CDR3 nucleotide sequence: TGTGCCAGCAGTTACGGACAGGGGTCCTACGAGCAGTACTTC.

This clone showed up just a few times. The V call is TRBV7-9, the J call TRBJ1-5, with TRBD1 identical over 9 bases. The V gene end was trimmed by 7 bases and the J gene end by 5 bases; junction bases not matched to a gene: 6. Germline-derived CDR1 and CDR2 are SEHNR and FQNEAQ (reference sequence). This CDR3 comprises 14 residues. The CDR3 coding sequence is TGTGCCAGCACCTTTGGGACAGGGCATCAGCCCCAGCATTTT. Translation: CASTFGTGHQPQHF.

The chain employs TRBV5-5 and TRBJ1-5, with D perhaps matching TRBD1 (5 bases). CDR3 length: 15 residues. V was pared by 4 bases and J by 5 bases, with 16 bases between. Looked up from germline, CDR1 is SGHKS and CDR2 is YYEKEE (reference sequence). CDR3 sequence: CASSRGGTEYQPQHF. As DNA, the CDR3 is TGTGCCAGCAGCCGCGGGGGGACTGAGTATCAGCCCCAGCATTTT.

The V call is TRBV18, the J call TRBJ2-5; D possibly corresponds to TRBD1 (6 bases). Between the trimmed V and J ends, which lost 1 base and 5 bases, there was a span of 14 bases. Germline CDR1 is KGHSH and CDR2 is LQKENI. The CDR3 consists of 15 residues. For the CDR3, the DNA is TGTGCCAGCTCACCACGGTTACAGGGCGAGGAGACCCAGTACTTC. It yields the protein CASSPRLQGEETQYF.